This TCR beta chain was profiled in a study of OX40 agonist ivuxolimab in advanced cancers. Turning to the study itself: Every 2 weeks, patients got intravenous ivuxolimab at one of six dose levels (0.01-10 mg/kg). Hepatocellular carcinoma, melanoma, renal cell or head and neck cancer was diagnosed in the dose-escalation patients.

Findings of the study overall: Compared with others, partial responders at 0.1-3.0 mg/kg displayed clonal expansion among the lowest.

Profiling relied on immunoSEQ multiplex PCR, and the TCRdb table lists in-frame clones only, not all of them. The sample consists of about 35,000 clones, over 80% of them appearing once. Worth noting for this clone: What it binds is not known.

Trimming at V came to 4 bases and at J to 12 bases, leaving 18 bases not matched to a gene. The CDR3 runs to 17 residues. The germline gives CDR1 MGHRA, CDR2 YSYEKL. Any history of autoimmune disease or systemic immunosuppression disqualified patients. The input for sequencing was CD4+ or CD8+ T cells sorted from blood, taken in a trial of the OX40 agonist ivuxolimab. The gene calls are TRBV4-1 and TRBJ2-1; TRBD2 matches 10 bases. The sequence was collected from an adult with an advanced solid tumor such as melanoma, head and neck, liver or kidney cancer. The CDR3 DNA reads TGCGCCAGCAGCCTGAGGCTTGGACTAGCGGTTGAGGGAGGGCAGTTCTTC. Encoded protein: CASSLRLGLAVEGGQFF.